Listed below are T cell receptor beta chains from one sample, sequenced in a study of cytomegalovirus exposure and HLA in healthy donors. Method: immunoSEQ multiplex PCR; TCRdb's copy keeps in-frame clones and lacks some. The sample carries some 98,000 clones, 87% recorded once. The sample consisted of PBMCs. These receptors originate from a woman under 40 in good health and CMV-seronegative. Both conserved end residues are part of each CDR3. Some rows have no size entry. The others give once, few or many, or a class for an expanded clone.

J gene | clone size | V gene | CDR3 protein
TRBJ2-7 | . | TRBV5-1 | CASSQLDRGRGEQYF
TRBJ2-5 | . | TRBV16 | CASSGTDKSQYF
TRBJ2-5 | . | TRBV15 | CATTRGEVSQETQYF
TRBJ2-7 | . | TRBV5-6 | CASSWGVDGEQYF
TRBJ1-1 | . | TRBV19 | CASRWDRETEAFF
TRBJ2-5 | few | TRBV6-1 | CASSEAWGGRGWETQYF
TRBJ2-1 | . | TRBV4-3 | CASSHNTGLIEQFF
TRBJ1-2 | . | TRBV7-3 | CASSSRPGQGYGYTF
TRBJ1-2 | . | TRBV7-9 | CASSHDRLGAGYTF
TRBJ1-2 | . | TRBV15 | CATSRLTGAQGGGYTF
TRBJ1-2 | . | TRBV6-1 | CASSEFSWEPGGYTF
TRBJ2-3 | . | TRBV7-3 | CASTPRPGGSTGTDTQYF
TRBJ1-1 | . | TRBV28 | CASSNGQGGNKAFF
TRBJ1-1 | . | TRBV7-9 | CASSLGGGQNTEAFF
TRBJ2-1 | . | TRBV2 | CASSANRGFYNEQFF
TRBJ1-1 | . | TRBV13 | CASSALNTEAFF
TRBJ2-3 | . | TRBV4-2 | CASSPSGRVSTDTQYF
TRBJ1-3 | . | TRBV19 | CASTWTGGGNTIYF
TRBJ2-7 | many | TRBV27 | CASSFRDSSYEQYF
TRBJ2-7 | few | TRBV7-2 | CASSLAGGDYEQYF
TRBJ1-6 | . | TRBV21-1 | CASSKVLQGHSPLHF
TRBJ1-4 | . | TRBV4-1 | CASSTGTGARSEKLFF